Following are 25 T cell receptor beta chains from one sample sequenced in a study of regulatory T cells in long-lasting Graves disease. Arm-PCR of CDR3 regions and iRepertoire HTBI primers were the basis on which TCR beta libraries were built. A single record per CDR3 protein comes from TCRdb applying MiXCR to the multiplex PCR reads. The data contain about 430,000 distinct CDR3 sequences, under 25% of them singletons. Described time point: persistent/refractory GD, antithyroid drugs over 5 years with positive TRAb. RNA from PBMCs was the source of the TCR library. Sequenced material: peripheral blood mononuclear cells (PBMCs), taken when the disease was refractory, from a patient treated with antithyroid drugs. The receptors come from a female donor with Graves disease.

The chain has TRBV19 and TRBJ2-4; 7 bases line up with TRBD1. Germline CDR1 is LNHDA and CDR2 is SQIVND (reference sequence). Trimming cost V 7 bases and J 3 bases; bases outside gene matches: 18. This CDR3 is 18 amino acids long. CDR3 in DNA: TGTGCCAGTAAGGATGGCCAGACAGGGATTGGAGTCAAAAACATTCAGTACTTC. Translated, it gives CASKDGQTGIGVKNIQYF.

This clonotype was counted only a few times. V and J are TRBV19 and TRBJ1-1; D may be TRBD1 (6 bases). Germline CDR1 is LNHDA and CDR2 is SQIVND (reference sequence). The ends were cut back, 5 bases at V and 7 bases at J, with 32 bases in the middle. This CDR3 has 19 residues. The CDR3 DNA reads TGTGCCAGTAGTCTCCCGGGACAACCCGCGGTAGGGCAAAGGAATGAAGCTTTCTTT. As protein: CASSLPGQPAVGQRNEAFF. The variable domain in full, completed from reference TRBV19 and TRBJ1-1, reads DGGITQSPKYLFRKEGQNVTLSCEQNLNHDAMYWYRQDPGQGLRLIYYSQIVNDFQKGDIAEGYSVSREKKESFPLTVTSAQKNPTAFYLCASSLPGQPAVGQRNEAFFGQGTRLTVV.

This clonotype was recorded at least ten times. The chain recombines TRBV2 with TRBJ1-4; 7 nucleotides match TRBD1. Trimming took 2 bases from V and 4 from J; bases not matched to a gene: 4. Germline values: CDR1 SNHLY, CDR2 FYNNEI. The CDR3 loop spans 15 amino acids. CDR3 nucleotides: TGTGCCAGCAGTGAATTTGGGACAGTTAATGAAAAACTGTTTTTT. Translation gives CASSEFGTVNEKLFF. Full variable domain (remainder filled in from reference TRBV2 and TRBJ1-4): EPEVTQTPSHQVTQMGQEVILRCVPISNHLYFYWYRQILGQKVEFLVSFYNNEISEKSEIFDDQFSVERPDGSNFTLKIRSTKLEDSAMYFCASSEFGTVNEKLFFGSGTQLSVL.

This rearrangement joins TRBV12-3 or TRBV12-4 to TRBJ2-7, with 13 bases matching TRBD2. Trimming at V came to 5 bases and at J to 4 bases, leaving 8 bases not matched to a gene. CDR3 size: 16 residues. Here the CDR3 reads CASSGEGTSGTYEQYF. CDR3 coding DNA: TGTGCCAGCAGTGGGGAGGGGACTAGCGGGACGTACGAGCAGTACTTC.

This clonotype was detected only a few times. The V call is TRBV27, the J call TRBJ2-5; D tentatively reads TRBD1 or TRBD2 (5 bases each). V lost 4 bases, J lost 2 bases, and 14 bases lay in between. This CDR3 spans 15 amino acids. Germline V gene sequence: CDR1 MNHEY, CDR2 SMNVEV (reference sequence). The CDR3 protein is CASSSGWGRQETQYF. The CDR3 DNA is TGTGCCAGCAGTTCCGGTTGGGGGAGACAAGAGACCCAGTACTTC.

This clonotype has a count of ten or more. The chain has TRBV7-3 and TRBJ2-5, with unresolved D. The CDR3 sequence is 13 residues long. The germline CDR1 and CDR2 sequences are SGHTA and FQGTGA. Trimming took 8 bases from V and 0 from J, leaving 10 bases between them. The CDR3 coding sequence is TGTGCCAGCCATACGCGGTACCAAGAGACCCAGTACTTC. Translating gives CASHTRYQETQYF.

This clonotype was observed many times. The genes are TRBV18 and TRBJ2-5; 7 nucleotides align to TRBD1. The CDR3 runs 15 residues. V trimming: 6 bases; J trimming: 5 bases; junction bases outside the gene matches: 12. The V gene's germline CDR1 is KGHSH and CDR2 LQKENI. The CDR3 is CASSHPGTDEETQYF. DNA for the CDR3: TGTGCCAGCTCCCACCCCGGGACAGATGAGGAGACCCAGTACTTC.

The chain uses TRBV4-1 and TRBJ2-7, with 12 bases aligning to TRBD2. From germline, CDR1 is MGHRA and CDR2 YSYEKL. The CDR3 covers 16 residues. J gave up 4 bases and V 1 base, and 5 bases lay outside the gene matches. Written as DNA, the CDR3 is TGCGCCAGCAGCCAAGGACTAGCGGGAGACGGTTACGAGCAGTACTTC. Residues: CASSQGLAGDGYEQYF.

This clonotype was counted ten times or more. V and J are TRBV7-9 and TRBJ2-7; 7 bases are a match to TRBD1. J was trimmed by 0 bases and V by 2 bases; bases with no gene match: 10. In germline, CDR1 is SEHNR, CDR2 FQNEAQ (reference sequence). The CDR3 runs 17 residues. The CDR3 DNA reads TGTGCCAGCAGCTTAAACACCAGGGACAGAGACTCCTACGAGCAGTACTTC. It is translated as CASSLNTRDRDSYEQYF.

This clonotype was seen repeatedly, ten times or more. The V and J genes are TRBV11-2 and TRBJ2-6; TRBD1 is a possible D gene (6 bases). The CDR3 runs 16 residues. The germline V gene encodes CDR1 SGHAT and CDR2 FQNNGV. The V and J ends lost 5 bases and 3 bases respectively, with 14 bases between them. The CDR3, as DNA: TGTGCCAGCAGCCCTGACAGGTCTCGTGGGGCCAACGTCCTGACTTTC. Translation gives CASSPDRSRGANVLTF.

The chain has TRBV5-1 and TRBJ2-1; D unresolved. The V end was cut by 4 bases, the J end by 4 bases, with 12 bases between. The CDR3 length is 14 residues. CDR1 SGHRS and CDR2 YFSETQ come from the germline V gene. The CDR3 nucleotides are TGCGCCAGCAGCCTCCGGGCCCGTTACAATGAGCAGTTCTTC. The encoded protein is CASSLRARYNEQFF.

This clonotype came up a few times. The chain combines TRBV10-3 with TRBJ2-1, with a possible D match to TRBD2 (7 bases). Trimming took 0 bases from V and 6 from J, leaving 15 bases between them. The germline gives CDR1 ENHRY, CDR2 SYGVKD. The CDR3 consists of 16 residues. The CDR3 bases are TGTGCCATCAGTGAGTCGGAGGACCGGGGGGCCAATGAGCAGTTCTTC. Translation: CAISESEDRGANEQFF.

There are many counts of this clonotype. CDR3 sequence reads: CASSFGTGGSEAFF. The CDR3 coding sequence is TGTGCCAGCAGCTTTGGGACAGGGGGGAGTGAAGCTTTCTTT. The V call is TRBV27, the J call TRBJ1-1; 11 bases map to TRBD1. Germline V lookup: CDR1 MNHEY, CDR2 SMNVEV (reference sequence). The trim removed 6 bases at V and 7 bases at J, leaving 7 bases unmatched. This CDR3 contains 14 residues.

This clonotype showed up many times. This chain uses TRBV2 with TRBJ2-7, with 7 bases that match TRBD2. Germline trimming cut 2 bases from V and 11 bases from J; bases unmatched to any gene: 12. Germline V CDR1 and CDR2: SNHLY, FYNNEI. The CDR3 covers 14 residues. In nucleotides, the CDR3 is TGTGCCAGCAGTGAACTAGCGGAACCTGGGGGGGAGTACTTC. It encodes CASSELAEPGGEYF. Combining the CDR3 with reference TRBV2 and TRBJ2-7 gives the whole variable domain EPEVTQTPSHQVTQMGQEVILRCVPISNHLYFYWYRQILGQKVEFLVSFYNNEISEKSEIFDDQFSVERPDGSNFTLKIRSTKLEDSAMYFCASSELAEPGGEYFGPGTRLTVT.

This clonotype occurred a few times. The chain is built from TRBV19 and TRBJ2-1, with 7 nucleotides matching TRBD2. V lost 7 bases to trimming and J lost 4 bases; unmatched junction nucleotides: 7. The germline V gene encodes CDR1 LNHDA and CDR2 SQIVND (reference sequence). The CDR3 covers 14 residues. CDR3 bases: TGTGCCAGTACCCCTAGCGGCCGATACAATGAGCAGTTCTTC. It is translated as CASTPSGRYNEQFF.

This clonotype was recorded many times. This chain connects TRBV11-2 to TRBJ1-1; D gene unclear. Trimming took off 1 base at V and 7 bases at J, with 13 bases between the two ends. Looked up from germline, CDR1 is SGHAT and CDR2 is FQNNGV. The CDR3 is made up of 14 amino acids. CDR3 loop: CASSLAGSLGEAFF. The CDR3 DNA sequence: TGTGCCAGCAGCTTAGCAGGATCTCTCGGTGAAGCTTTCTTT.

Comments on this clonotype: A much larger clone lies one base from this, so it may be a read error. V and J are TRBV11-2 and TRBJ2-5; 8 nucleotides agree with TRBD1. The length of the CDR3 is 14 residues. Germline V CDR1 and CDR2: SGHAT, FQNNGV. CDR3 in DNA: TGTGCCAGCAGCCCGGGACAGGCAAGAGAGACCCAGTGCTTC. Residues: CASSPGQARETQCF.

This clonotype was seen a few times. The V gene is TRBV6-1, the J gene TRBJ1-3, with 7 bases aligning to TRBD1. Unmatched junction bases numbered 10, after V lost 2 bases and J lost 3 bases. Germline V gene data show CDR1 as MNHNS and CDR2 as SASEGT. The CDR3 sequence is 17 residues long. DNA for the CDR3: TGTGCCAGCAGTGAATTAACAGGGGTTATAAATGGAAACACCATATATTTT. As protein: CASSELTGVINGNTIYF.

This clonotype was seen only a few times. The V gene is TRBV5-6, the J gene TRBJ1-1, with TRBD1 identical over 10 bases. Germline V gene data show CDR1 as SGHDT and CDR2 as YYEEEE. The CDR3 is made up of 15 amino acids. The trim removed 4 bases at V and 6 bases at J, leaving 9 bases unmatched. The CDR3 spells CASSDPGQGWPEAFF. The DNA for the CDR3 is TGTGCCAGCAGCGACCCGGGACAGGGGTGGCCTGAAGCTTTCTTT. Complete variable domain (other parts from reference TRBV5-6 and TRBJ1-1): DAGVTQSPTHLIKTRGQQVTLRCSPKSGHDTVSWYQQALGQGPQFIFQYYEEEERQRGNFPDRFSGHQFPNYSSELNVNALLLGDSALYLCASSDPGQGWPEAFFGQGTRLTVV.

Notes on this clonotype: Since a much larger clone is just one base distant, this may be a read error. The chain has TRBV28 and TRBJ1-5; D gene unclear. Germline V lookup: CDR1 MDHEN, CDR2 SYDVKM. The CDR3 consists of 18 residues. Trimming pared 1 base from V and 1 base from J, leaving 17 bases between. The DNA of the CDR3 is TGTGCCAGCAGTTTATATCGCGTTACACGGGCAAGCAATCAGCCCCAGCATTTT. Protein product: CASSLYRVTRASNQPQHF.

This clonotype was seen a few times. This chain links TRBV6-1 with TRBJ2-7; a possible D gene is TRBD1 (6 bases). The CDR3 extends over 14 amino acids. The germline V gene encodes CDR1 MNHNS and CDR2 SASEGT. Trimming removed 6 bases at V and 0 bases at J, with 12 bases between. CDR3 DNA: TGTGCCAGCAGGCGTGGGGACAACTCCTACGAGCAGTACTTC. This codes for CASRRGDNSYEQYF.

Comments on this clonotype: Compared with germline, one end of the junction differs, possibly owing to a read error. V and J are TRBV20-1 and TRBJ1-5, with TRBD1 matching over 7 bases. Per germline, CDR1 DFQATT and CDR2 SNEGSKA (reference sequence). This CDR3 is 14 amino acids long. In DNA, the CDR3 is TGCAGTGCTAGTAAACCGGGACAGAATCAGCCCCGGCATTTT. Amino acids: CSASKPGQNQPRHF.

This clonotype was seen ten or more times. V is TRBV20-1 and J is TRBJ2-5; 10 bases are a match to TRBD2. The J segment lost 5 bases and the V segment lost 2 bases, leaving 5 bases of the junction unmatched. In germline, CDR1 is DFQATT, CDR2 SNEGSKA (reference sequence). The CDR3 length is 14 residues. In DNA, the CDR3 is TGCAGTGCTAGACGGCTAGCGGGAGTGGAGACCCAGTACTTC. Its translation: CSARRLAGVETQYF.

The chain carries TRBV11-2 and TRBJ2-7; D might be TRBD1 (6 bases). V was cut by 1 base and J by 4 bases, with 11 bases left in between. Per the germline V gene, CDR1 is SGHAT and CDR2 is FQNNGV. This CDR3 region has 14 residues. The CDR3, as DNA: TGTGCCAGCAGCTTAGCCCGGCAGGGGTACGAGCAGTACTTC. This sequence encodes CASSLARQGYEQYF.

The chain links TRBV28 to TRBJ1-5; 10 bases align to TRBD1. The CDR3 contains 13 residues. Unmatched junction bases numbered 4, after V lost 7 bases and J lost 7 bases. In germline, CDR1 is MDHEN, CDR2 SYDVKM. CDR3 region: CASTPTGGQPQHF. DNA of the CDR3: TGTGCCAGCACGCCGACAGGGGGCCAGCCCCAGCATTTT. The whole variable domain, remainder taken from reference TRBV28 and TRBJ1-5, is DVKVTQSSRYLVKRTGEKVFLECVQDMDHENMFWYRQDPGLGLRLIYFSYDVKMKEKGDIPEGYSVSREKKERFSLILESASTNQTSMYLCASTPTGGQPQHFGDGTRLSIL.